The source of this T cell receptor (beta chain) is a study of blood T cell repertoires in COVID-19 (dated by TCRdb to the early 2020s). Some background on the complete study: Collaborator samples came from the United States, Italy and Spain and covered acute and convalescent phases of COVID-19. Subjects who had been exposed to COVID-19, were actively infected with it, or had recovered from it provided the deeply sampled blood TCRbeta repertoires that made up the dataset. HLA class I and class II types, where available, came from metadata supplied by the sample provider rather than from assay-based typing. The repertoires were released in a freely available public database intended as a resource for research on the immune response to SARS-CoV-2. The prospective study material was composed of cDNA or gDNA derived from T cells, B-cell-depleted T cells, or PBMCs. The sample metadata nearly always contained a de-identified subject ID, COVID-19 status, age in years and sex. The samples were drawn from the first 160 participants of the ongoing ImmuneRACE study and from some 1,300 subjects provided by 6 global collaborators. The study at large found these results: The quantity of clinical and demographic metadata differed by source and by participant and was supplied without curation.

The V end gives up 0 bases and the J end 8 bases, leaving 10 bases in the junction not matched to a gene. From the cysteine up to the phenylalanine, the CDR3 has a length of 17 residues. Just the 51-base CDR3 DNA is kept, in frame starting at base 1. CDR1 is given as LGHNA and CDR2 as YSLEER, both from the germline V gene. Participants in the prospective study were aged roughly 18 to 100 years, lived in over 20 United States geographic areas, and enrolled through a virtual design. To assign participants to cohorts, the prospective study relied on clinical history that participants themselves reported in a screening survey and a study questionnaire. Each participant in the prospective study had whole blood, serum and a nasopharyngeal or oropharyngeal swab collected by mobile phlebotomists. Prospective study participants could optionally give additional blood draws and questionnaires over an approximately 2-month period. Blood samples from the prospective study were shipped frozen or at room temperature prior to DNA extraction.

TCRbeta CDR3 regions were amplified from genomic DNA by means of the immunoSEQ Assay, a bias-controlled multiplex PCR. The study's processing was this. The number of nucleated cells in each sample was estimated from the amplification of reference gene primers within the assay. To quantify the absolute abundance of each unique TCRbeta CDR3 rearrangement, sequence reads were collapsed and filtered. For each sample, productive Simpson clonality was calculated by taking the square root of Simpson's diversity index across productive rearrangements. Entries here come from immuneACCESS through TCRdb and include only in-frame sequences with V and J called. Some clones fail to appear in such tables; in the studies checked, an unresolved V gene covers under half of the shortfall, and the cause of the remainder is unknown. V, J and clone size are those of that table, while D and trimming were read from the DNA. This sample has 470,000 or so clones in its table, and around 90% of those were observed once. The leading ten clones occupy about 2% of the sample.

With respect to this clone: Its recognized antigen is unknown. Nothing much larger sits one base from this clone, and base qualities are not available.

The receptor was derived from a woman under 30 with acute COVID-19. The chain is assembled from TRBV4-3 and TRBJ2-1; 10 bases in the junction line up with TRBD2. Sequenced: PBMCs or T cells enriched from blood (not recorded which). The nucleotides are TGCGCCAGCAGCCAAGATAGGGTTGCTAGCGGGAGTTATGAGCAGTTCTTC. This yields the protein CASSQDRVASGSYEQFF.